The clone carrying this T cell receptor (beta chain) was counted ten times or more. The antigen is unknown. This specimen belongs to a study of human T cells and chemical hapten exposure. Overall study results and limits: Against controls, expanded TCRs gave rise to significantly more large CDR3 similarity clusters.

Time point denoted: patch test 3, about 24 weeks after DPC sensitization. Treatment denoted: therapeutic diphenylcyclopropenone sensitization with weekly scalp DPC. At every patch-test visit, blood was drawn before the patch test was applied. Suited to DPC and affected by alopecia, the donors ranged from 18 to 70 years old. The CDR3 runs to 15 residues. Germline-derived CDR1 and CDR2 are MNHEY and SVGEGT. V dropped 5 bases and J dropped 4; count of bases not matched to a gene: 5. Individual cDNA molecules in this library carried unique molecular identifiers. TCRdb re-analysed the RACE reads in MiXCR, keeping a single row per CDR3 protein. This table holds about 190,000 distinct CDR3 sequences, about 25% found once.

The source material was whole blood, sampled in connection with sensitization to the hapten diphenylcyclopropenone (DPC). This chain connects TRBV6-2 or TRBV6-3 to TRBJ2-1; 10 bases line up with TRBD2. The TCR originated in a woman in her thirties or forties with alopecia areata. Some clones in this sample may be carry-over from other donors' samples. The CDR3 loop reads CASSESGRDYNEQFF. The CDR3 DNA is TGTGCCAGCAGTGAAAGCGGGAGGGATTACAATGAGCAGTTCTTC.